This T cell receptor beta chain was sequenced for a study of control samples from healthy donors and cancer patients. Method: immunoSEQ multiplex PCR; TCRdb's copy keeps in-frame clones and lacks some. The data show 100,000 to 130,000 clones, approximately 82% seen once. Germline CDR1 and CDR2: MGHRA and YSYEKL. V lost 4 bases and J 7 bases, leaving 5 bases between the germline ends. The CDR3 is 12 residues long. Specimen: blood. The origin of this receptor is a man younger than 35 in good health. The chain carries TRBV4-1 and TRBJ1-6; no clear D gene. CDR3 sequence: CASSRRNSPLHF. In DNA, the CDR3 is TGCGCCAGCAGCCGACGCAATTCACCCCTCCACTTT.